Presented here are 8 T cell receptor beta chains from one specimen sequenced in a study of CD8 T cells in Susac syndrome (dated by TCRdb to between 2018 and 2021). Receptors were amplified or captured by the immunoSEQ multiplex PCR assay. RNA was extracted using the RNeasy kit, and about 0.45 to 1 microgram was reverse transcribed with random hexamers. The public reads were quality trimmed at Q25 with fastp and then assembled into clones with MiXCR by TCRdb, keeping productive beta chains. CDR3 protein duplicates are merged, each entry listing the most common genes and DNA. In all, the sample holds about 290,000 distinct CDR3 sequences, and approximately 85% of those were seen once. 0.21% of the sample is held by the ten biggest clonotypes. The sequenced material came from CD8+ T cells from PBMCs. These receptors all come from a human donor with multiple sclerosis.

This sequence joins TRBV7-9 and TRBJ2-7; D possibly corresponds to TRBD2 (6 bases). The CDR3 covers 15 residues. The V and J ends lost 7 bases and 0 bases respectively, with 16 bases between them. Germline V gene lookup returns CDR1 SEHNR and CDR2 FQNEAQ (reference sequence). The CDR3 loop is CASTPGRTVSYEQYF. DNA of the CDR3: TGTGCCAGCACCCCGGGGAGGACGGTCTCCTACGAGCAGTACTTC. The full variable domain, with the rest looked up from reference TRBV7-9 and TRBJ2-7, is DTGVSQNPRHKITKRGQNVTFRCDPISEHNRLYWYRQTLGQGPEFLTYFQNEAQLEKSRLLSDRFSAERPKGSFSTLEIQRTEQGDSAMYLCASTPGRTVSYEQYFGPGTRLTVT.

V usage is TRBV29-1 and J usage is TRBJ2-1; 9 bases are a match to TRBD1. The CDR3 consists of 12 residues. Germline V gene lookup returns CDR1 SQVTM and CDR2 ANQGSEA. Trimming cost V 4 bases and J 10 bases; bases outside gene matches: 5. The CDR3, as DNA: TGCAGCGTTGTACAGGGGGCAGGCGAGCAGTTCTTC. Residues: CSVVQGAGEQFF.

The gene calls are TRBV25-1 and TRBJ2-3; no firm D call. Trimming pared 5 bases from V and 2 bases from J, leaving 8 bases between. The CDR3 sequence is 13 residues long. Germline V lookup: CDR1 MGHDK, CDR2 SYGVNS. CDR3 in DNA: TGTGCCAGCAGTATACTTGACACAGATACGCAGTATTTT. Encoded protein: CASSILDTDTQYF.

The rearrangement uses TRBV30 and TRBJ1-2, with TRBD1 matching 9 bases. V lost 4 bases, J lost 5 bases, and 8 bases stayed unmatched. Germline V gene data show CDR1 as GTSNPN and CDR2 as SVGIG (reference sequence). The CDR3 is made up of 14 amino acids. CDR3 loop: CAWTIGTGYYGYTF. CDR3 coding DNA: TGTGCCTGGACCATAGGGACAGGGTATTATGGCTACACCTTC.

The rearrangement links TRBV10-3 to TRBJ2-1; 7 bases fit TRBD2. The junction had 9 bases not matched to a gene; V was cut back by 4 bases and J by 3 bases. This CDR3 contains 16 residues. Looked up from germline, CDR1 is ENHRY and CDR2 is SYGVKD. This chain's CDR3 is CAISGETWTSYNEQFF. CDR3 DNA: TGTGCCATCAGTGGGGAAACCTGGACTAGCTACAATGAGCAGTTCTTC.

This sequence joins TRBV24-1 and TRBJ1-2; 8 bases fit TRBD1. The germline gives CDR1 KGHDR, CDR2 SFDVKD. V gave up 9 bases and J gave up 6 bases; unmatched junction bases: 8. The CDR3 sequence is 13 residues long. In DNA, the CDR3 is TGTGCCACCGGGGTGACAGGGGATCATGGCTACACCTTC. It codes for CATGVTGDHGYTF.

The rearrangement uses TRBV6-5 and TRBJ1-1, with a weak D call TRBD1 (5 bases). The V gene's germline CDR1 is MNHEY and CDR2 SVGAGI. V was trimmed by 0 bases and J by 5 bases, leaving 16 bases between them. The CDR3 runs 16 residues. The DNA of the CDR3 is TGTGCCAGCAGTTACTCGATCGGGGCGCGGGGGACTGAAGCTTTCTTT. Translated, it gives CASSYSIGARGTEAFF.

The genes are TRBV4-3 and TRBJ1-2; 8 bases agree with TRBD1. The CDR3 is 16 amino acids. Germline CDR1 is LGHNA and CDR2 is YSLEER. J gave up 5 bases and V 1 base, and 9 bases lay outside the gene matches. This CDR3 reads CASSQGVRTGLYGYTF. The CDR3 DNA follows: TGCGCCAGCAGCCAAGGAGTAAGGACAGGGTTGTATGGCTACACCTTC.